This entry concerns a single T cell receptor beta chain. Its antigen is currently unknown. The record originates from a study of T cell repertoires in cytomegalovirus infection. A single record per CDR3 protein comes from TCRdb applying MiXCR to the reads. The sample has hundreds of thousands of distinct CDR3 sequences; approximately 32% are singletons. This clonotype originated in a human donor in good health (CMV status not recorded). Some clones in this sample may be carry-over from other donors' samples. Sequences were derived from cultured CD8+ T cells from PBMCs, sampled from culture after CMV antigen stimulation.

The CDR3 DNA reads TGTGCCAGCAGCCAAGATCAGGGTTCAGGCACTAATGAAAAACTGTTTTTT. Amino acids: CASSQDQGSGTNEKLFF. The chain recombines TRBV4-2 with TRBJ1-4, with D perhaps matching TRBD1 (5 bases). The V end was cut by 0 bases, the J end by 2 bases, with 13 bases between. CDR3 length: 17 residues. Germline V gene data show CDR1 as LGHNA and CDR2 as YNFKEQ.